The clone carrying this TCR beta chain was counted at least ten times. This sample was included in a study of T-cell memory formation after mild COVID-19. V gave up 1 base and J gave up 10 bases, with 7 bases separating them. This CDR3 comprises 11 residues. Germline V lookup: CDR1 LNHDA, CDR2 SQIVND (reference sequence). TCRdb called the 5' RACE reads again in MiXCR, with one record for every CDR3 protein. The sample records about 260,000 distinct CDR3 sequences, under 20% being singletons. The chain carries TRBV19 and TRBJ1-2, with unresolved D. The sample consisted of PBMCs or a T cell subset sorted from them (not recorded which). The sequence came from a man aged 18 to 30 who had mild COVID-19 (a few samples of this study predate the infection). Cell type and time point are not known. The CDR3 is CASSIGEAYTF. As DNA, the CDR3 is TGTGCCAGTAGTATAGGGGAGGCCTACACCTTC.